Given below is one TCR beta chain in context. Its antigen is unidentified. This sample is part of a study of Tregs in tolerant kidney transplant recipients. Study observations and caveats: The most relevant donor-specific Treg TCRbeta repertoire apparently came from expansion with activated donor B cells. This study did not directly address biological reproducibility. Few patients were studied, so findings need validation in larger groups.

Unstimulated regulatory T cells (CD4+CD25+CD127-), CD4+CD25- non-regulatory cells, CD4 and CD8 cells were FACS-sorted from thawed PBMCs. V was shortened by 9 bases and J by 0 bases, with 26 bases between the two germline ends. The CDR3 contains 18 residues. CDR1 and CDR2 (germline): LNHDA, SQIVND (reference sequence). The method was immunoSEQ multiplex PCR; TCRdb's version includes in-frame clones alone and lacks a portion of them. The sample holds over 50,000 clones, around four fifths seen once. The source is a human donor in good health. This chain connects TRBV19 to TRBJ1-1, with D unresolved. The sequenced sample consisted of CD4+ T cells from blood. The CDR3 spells CASSPAAGILSMNTEAFF. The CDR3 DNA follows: TGTGCCAGCTCACCCGCGGCGGGCATCCTGAGCATGAACACTGAAGCTTTCTTT. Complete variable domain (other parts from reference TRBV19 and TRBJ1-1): DGGITQSPKYLFRKEGQNVTLSCEQNLNHDAMYWYRQDPGQGLRLIYYSQIVNDFQKGDIAEGYSVSREKKESFPLTVTSAQKNPTAFYLCASSPAAGILSMNTEAFFGQGTRLTVV.